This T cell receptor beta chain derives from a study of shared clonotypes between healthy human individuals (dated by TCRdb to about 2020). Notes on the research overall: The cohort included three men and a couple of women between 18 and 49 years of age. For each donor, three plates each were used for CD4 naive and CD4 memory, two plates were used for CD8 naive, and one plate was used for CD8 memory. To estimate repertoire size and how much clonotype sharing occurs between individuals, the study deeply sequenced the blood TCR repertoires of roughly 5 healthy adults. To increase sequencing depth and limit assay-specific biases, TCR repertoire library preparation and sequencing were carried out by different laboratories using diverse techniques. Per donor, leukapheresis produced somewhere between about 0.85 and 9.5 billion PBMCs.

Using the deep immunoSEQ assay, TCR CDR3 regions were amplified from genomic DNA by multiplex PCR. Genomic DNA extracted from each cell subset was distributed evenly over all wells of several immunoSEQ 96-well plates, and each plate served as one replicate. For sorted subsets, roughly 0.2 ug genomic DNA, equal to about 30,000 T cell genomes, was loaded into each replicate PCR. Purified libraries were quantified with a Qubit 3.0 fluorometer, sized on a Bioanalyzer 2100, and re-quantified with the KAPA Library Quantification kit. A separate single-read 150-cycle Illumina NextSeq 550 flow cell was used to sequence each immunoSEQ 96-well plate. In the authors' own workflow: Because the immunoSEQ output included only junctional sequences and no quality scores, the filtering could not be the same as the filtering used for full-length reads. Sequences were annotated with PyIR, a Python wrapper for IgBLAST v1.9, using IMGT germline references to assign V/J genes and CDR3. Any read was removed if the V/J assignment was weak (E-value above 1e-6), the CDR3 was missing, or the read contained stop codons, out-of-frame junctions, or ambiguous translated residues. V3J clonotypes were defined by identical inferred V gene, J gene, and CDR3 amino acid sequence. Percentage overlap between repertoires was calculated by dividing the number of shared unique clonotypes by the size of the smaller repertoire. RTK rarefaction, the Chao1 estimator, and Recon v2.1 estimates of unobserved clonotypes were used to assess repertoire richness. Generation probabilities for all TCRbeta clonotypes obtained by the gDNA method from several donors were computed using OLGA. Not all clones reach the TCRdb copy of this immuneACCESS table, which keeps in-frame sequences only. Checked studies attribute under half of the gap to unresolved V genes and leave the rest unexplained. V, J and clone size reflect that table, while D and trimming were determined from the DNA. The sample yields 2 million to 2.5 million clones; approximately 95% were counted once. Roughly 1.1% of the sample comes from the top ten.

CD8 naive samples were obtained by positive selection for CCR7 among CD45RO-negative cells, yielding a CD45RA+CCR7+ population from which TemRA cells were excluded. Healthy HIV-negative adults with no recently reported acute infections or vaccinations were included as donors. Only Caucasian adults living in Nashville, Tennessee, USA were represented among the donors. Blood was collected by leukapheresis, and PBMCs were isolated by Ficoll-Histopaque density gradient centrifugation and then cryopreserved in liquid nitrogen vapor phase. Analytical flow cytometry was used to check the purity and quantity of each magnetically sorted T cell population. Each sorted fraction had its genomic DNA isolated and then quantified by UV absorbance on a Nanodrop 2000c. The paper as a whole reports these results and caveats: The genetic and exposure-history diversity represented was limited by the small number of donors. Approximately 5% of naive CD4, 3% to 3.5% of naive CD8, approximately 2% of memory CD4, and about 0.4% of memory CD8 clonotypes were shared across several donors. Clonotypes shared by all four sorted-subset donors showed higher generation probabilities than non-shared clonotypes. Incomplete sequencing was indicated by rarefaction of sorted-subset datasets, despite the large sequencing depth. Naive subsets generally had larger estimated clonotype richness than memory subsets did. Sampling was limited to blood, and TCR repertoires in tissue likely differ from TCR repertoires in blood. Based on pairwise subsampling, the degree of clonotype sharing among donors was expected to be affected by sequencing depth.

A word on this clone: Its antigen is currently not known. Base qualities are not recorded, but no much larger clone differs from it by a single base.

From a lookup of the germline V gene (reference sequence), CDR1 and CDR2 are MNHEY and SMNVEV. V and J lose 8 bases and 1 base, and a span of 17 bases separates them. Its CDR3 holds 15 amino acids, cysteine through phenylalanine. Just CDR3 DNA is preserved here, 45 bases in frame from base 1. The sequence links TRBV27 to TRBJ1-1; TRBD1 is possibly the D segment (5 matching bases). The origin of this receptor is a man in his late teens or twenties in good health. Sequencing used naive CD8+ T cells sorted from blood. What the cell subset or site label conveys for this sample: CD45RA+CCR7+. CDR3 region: CASLTRGGENTEAFF. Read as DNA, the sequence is TGTGCCAGCTTGACCCGGGGAGGGGAGAACACTGAAGCTTTCTTT.